This T cell receptor beta chain derives from a study of lymphopenia after photon versus proton radiotherapy. V dropped 7 bases and J dropped 2; count of bases not matched to a gene: 11. This CDR3 is 15 amino acids long. Germline values: CDR1 SQVTM, CDR2 ANQGSEA. Study outcomes and limitations: Survival link was tested only in deceased patients; proton benefit remains a possibility. After the lymphocyte nadir, photon-treated repertoires showed oligoclonal expansion, especially of CD8+ Temra cells. In patients who died, overall survival fell as post-nadir TCR diversity dropped more. Under photons, naive T cells and diversity fell while effector/memory populations rose.

Clones were read by immunoSEQ multiplex PCR, and TCRdb kept only the in-frame ones, dropping some. The sample yields 160,000 or so clones, less than 90% seen once. This clone was recorded once. Its cognate antigen is unknown. The gene calls are TRBV29-1 and TRBJ2-3, with 8 bases fitting TRBD1. The sequence came from a man aged 45-60 years with gastric cancer. Here the sequenced sample was peripheral blood, taken from a patient treated with photon-based radiotherapy. CDR3 residues: CSGPETGDNTDTQYF. The CDR3 DNA reads as TGCAGCGGCCCGGAGACAGGGGATAACACAGATACGCAGTATTTT.